This TCR beta chain comes out of a study of monozygotic twins with cystic fibrosis. Trimming pared 4 bases from V and 3 bases from J, leaving 14 bases between. The CDR3 has 14 amino acids. Per the germline V gene, CDR1 is SGHDT and CDR2 is YYEEEE. Here immunoSEQ multiplex PCR was the method, and the copy in TCRdb shows in-frame clones only, minus some. The top ten clones hold about 0.69% of a sample with 13,000 to 15,000 clones, roughly nine tenths of them seen once. Sequences were obtained from blood. The sequence came from a boy younger than 18 with cystic fibrosis. The rearrangement links TRBV5-6 to TRBJ2-7; tentative D call: TRBD1 (6 bases). The CDR3 is CASSPNRDLYEQYF. CDR3 nucleotide sequence: TGTGCCAGCAGCCCAAACAGGGATCTCTACGAGCAGTACTTC.